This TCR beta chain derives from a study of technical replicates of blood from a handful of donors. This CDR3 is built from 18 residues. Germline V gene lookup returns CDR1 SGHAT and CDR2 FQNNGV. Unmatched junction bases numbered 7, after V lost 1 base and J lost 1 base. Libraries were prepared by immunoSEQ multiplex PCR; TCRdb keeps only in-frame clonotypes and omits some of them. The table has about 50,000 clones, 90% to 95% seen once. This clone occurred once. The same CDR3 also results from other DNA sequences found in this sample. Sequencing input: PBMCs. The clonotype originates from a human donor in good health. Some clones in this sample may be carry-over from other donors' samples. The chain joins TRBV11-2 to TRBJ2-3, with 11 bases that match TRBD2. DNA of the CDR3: TGTGCCAGCAGCTTAGGGGGGTTAGCGGGAGGGGGCACAGATACGCAGTATTTT. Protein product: CASSLGGLAGGGTDTQYF.